This TCR beta chain stems from a study of CD8 T cells in Susac syndrome. Random hexamers were used to reverse transcribe an amount of roughly 0.5 to 1 ug RNA. In TCRdb, the immunoSEQ multiplex PCR reads were re-called with MiXCR into one record per CDR3 protein. The sample includes over 200,000 distinct CDR3 sequences, just under 95% seen only once; the top ten take just over 0.08%. Specimen: CD4+ T cells from PBMCs. This sequence was found in a human donor with multiple sclerosis.

In nucleotides, the CDR3 is TGCAGCGCCGCGACGGGGCCCGTGAACACCTTC. This codes for CSAATGPVNTF. This chain joins TRBV29-1 and TRBJ1-2; TRBD1 might be the D (5 bases). Germline V gives CDR1 SQVTM, CDR2 ANQGSEA. There are 11 residues in the CDR3. V lost 7 bases to trimming and J lost 12 bases, with 18 bases between them.